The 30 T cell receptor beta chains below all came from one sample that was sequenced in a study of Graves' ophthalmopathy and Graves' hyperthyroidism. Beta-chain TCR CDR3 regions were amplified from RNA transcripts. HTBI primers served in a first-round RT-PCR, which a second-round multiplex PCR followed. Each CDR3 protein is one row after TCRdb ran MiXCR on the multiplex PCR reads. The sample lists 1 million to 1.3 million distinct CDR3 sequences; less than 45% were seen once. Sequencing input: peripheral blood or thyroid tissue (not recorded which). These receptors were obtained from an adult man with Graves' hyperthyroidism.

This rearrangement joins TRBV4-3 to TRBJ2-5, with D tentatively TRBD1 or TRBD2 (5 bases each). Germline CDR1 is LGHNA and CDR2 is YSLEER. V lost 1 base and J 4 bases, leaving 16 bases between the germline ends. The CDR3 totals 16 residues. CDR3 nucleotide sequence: TGCGCCAGCAGCCAAGGAGGAGCACCAGGGAGAGAGACCCAGTACTTC. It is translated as CASSQGGAPGRETQYF.

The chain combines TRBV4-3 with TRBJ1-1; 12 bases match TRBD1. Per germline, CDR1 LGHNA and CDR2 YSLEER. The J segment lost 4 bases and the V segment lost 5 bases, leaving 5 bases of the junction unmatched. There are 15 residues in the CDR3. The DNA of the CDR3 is TGCGCCAGCAGCGGGGACAGGGGGCTGGTCACTGAAGCTTTCTTT. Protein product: CASSGDRGLVTEAFF.

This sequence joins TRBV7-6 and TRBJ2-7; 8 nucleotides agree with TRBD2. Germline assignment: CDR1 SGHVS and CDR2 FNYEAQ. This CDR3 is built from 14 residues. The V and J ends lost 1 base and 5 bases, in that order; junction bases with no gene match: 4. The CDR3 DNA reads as TGTGCCAGCAGCTTAGAGACAGCGGGAGACGAGCAGTACTTC. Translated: CASSLETAGDEQYF.

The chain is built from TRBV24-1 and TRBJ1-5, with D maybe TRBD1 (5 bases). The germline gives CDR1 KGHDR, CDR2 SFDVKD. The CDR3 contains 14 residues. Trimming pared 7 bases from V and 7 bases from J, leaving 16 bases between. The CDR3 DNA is TGTGCCACCAGCTCGCCGGGACGAGACCAGCCCCAGCATTTT. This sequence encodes CATSSPGRDQPQHF.

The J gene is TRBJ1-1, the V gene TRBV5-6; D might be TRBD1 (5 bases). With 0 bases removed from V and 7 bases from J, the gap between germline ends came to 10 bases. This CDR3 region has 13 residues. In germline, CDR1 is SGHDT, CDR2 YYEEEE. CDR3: CASSLAAGGEAFF. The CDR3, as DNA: TGTGCCAGCAGCTTGGCCGCGGGGGGTGAAGCTTTCTTT.

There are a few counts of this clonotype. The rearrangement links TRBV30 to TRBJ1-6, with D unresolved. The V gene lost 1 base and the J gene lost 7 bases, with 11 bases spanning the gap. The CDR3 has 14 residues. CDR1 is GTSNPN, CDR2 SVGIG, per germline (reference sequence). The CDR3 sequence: CAWSARRENSPLHF. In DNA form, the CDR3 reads TGTGCCTGGAGTGCCCGGAGAGAGAATTCACCCCTCCACTTT.

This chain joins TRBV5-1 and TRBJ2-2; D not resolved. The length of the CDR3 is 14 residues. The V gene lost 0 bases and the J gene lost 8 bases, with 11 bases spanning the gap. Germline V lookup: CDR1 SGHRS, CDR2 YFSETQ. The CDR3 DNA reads TGCGCCAGCAGCTTGGAACGTAGGGTTGGGGAGCTGTTTTTT. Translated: CASSLERRVGELFF.

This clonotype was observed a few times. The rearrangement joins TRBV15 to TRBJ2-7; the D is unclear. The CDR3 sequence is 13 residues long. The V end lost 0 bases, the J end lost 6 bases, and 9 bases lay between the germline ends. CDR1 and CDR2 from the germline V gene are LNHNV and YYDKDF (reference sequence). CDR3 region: CATSRDRAAEQYF. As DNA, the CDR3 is TGTGCCACCAGCAGAGATCGGGCCGCCGAGCAGTACTTC.

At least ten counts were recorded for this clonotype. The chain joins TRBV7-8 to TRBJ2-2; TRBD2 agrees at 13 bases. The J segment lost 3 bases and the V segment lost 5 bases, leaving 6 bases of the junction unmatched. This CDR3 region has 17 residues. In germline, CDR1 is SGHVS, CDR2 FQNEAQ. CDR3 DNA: TGTGCCAGCAGCCTGGGACTAGCGGGACTCGACACCGGGGAGCTGTTTTTT. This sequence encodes CASSLGLAGLDTGELFF.

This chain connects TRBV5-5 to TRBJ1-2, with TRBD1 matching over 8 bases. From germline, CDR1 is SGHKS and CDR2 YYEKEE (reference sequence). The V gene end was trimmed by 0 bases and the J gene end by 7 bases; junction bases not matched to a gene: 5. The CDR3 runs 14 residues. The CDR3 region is CASSLVHRGFGYTF. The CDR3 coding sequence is TGTGCCAGCAGCTTGGTTCACAGGGGGTTTGGCTACACCTTC.

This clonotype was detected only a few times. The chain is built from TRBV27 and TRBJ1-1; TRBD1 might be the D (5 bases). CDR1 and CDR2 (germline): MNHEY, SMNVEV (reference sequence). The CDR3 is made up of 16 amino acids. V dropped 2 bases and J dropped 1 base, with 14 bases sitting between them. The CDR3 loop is CASSLVPSRANTEAFF. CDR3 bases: TGTGCCAGCAGTTTAGTCCCCAGCAGGGCGAACACTGAAGCTTTCTTT.

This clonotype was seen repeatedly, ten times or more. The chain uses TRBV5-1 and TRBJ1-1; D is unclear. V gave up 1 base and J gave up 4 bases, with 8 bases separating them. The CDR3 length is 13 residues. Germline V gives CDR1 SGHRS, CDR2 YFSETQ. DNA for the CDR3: TGCGCCAGCAGCTTGCCGGGCCCCACTGAAGCTTTCTTT. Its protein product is CASSLPGPTEAFF.

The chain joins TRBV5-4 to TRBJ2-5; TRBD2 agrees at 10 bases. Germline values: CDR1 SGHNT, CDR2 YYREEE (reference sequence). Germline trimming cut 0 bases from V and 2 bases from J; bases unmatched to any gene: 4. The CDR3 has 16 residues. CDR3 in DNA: TGTGCCAGCAGCTTGGTTTCAGCGGGAGGGCAAGAGACCCAGTACTTC. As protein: CASSLVSAGGQETQYF.

CDR3 amino acids: CASSLLGTGAMDEAFF. In DNA, the CDR3 is TGTGCCAGCAGCCTCCTGGGGACAGGGGCGATGGATGAAGCTTTCTTT. The V call is TRBV13, the J call TRBJ1-1, with TRBD1 matching over 10 bases. The germline V gene has CDR1 PRHDT and CDR2 FYEKMQ (reference sequence). Germline trimming cut 5 bases from V and 7 bases from J; bases unmatched to any gene: 13. The CDR3 is made up of 16 amino acids.

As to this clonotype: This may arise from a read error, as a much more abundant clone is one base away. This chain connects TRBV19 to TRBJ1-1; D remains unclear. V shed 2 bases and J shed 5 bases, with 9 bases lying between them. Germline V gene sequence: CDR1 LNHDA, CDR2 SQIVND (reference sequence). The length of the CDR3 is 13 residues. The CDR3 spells CASSISAGTEAFF. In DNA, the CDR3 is TGTGCCAGTAGTATATCGGCGGGTACTGAAGCTTTCTTT.

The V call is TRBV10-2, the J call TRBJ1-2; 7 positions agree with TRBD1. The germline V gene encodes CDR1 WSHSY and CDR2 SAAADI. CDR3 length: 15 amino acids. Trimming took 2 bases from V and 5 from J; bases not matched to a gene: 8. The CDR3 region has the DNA TGCGCCAGCAGTGAGCGGGACAGCGATCCTTATGGCTACACCTTC. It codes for CASSERDSDPYGYTF.

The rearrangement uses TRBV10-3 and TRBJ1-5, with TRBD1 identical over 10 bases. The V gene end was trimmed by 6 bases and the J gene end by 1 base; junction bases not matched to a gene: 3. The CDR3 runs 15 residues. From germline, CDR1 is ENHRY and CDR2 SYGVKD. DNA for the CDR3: TGTGCCATCAGCCCGGGACAGGGGAGCAATCAGCCCCAGCATTTT. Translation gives CAISPGQGSNQPQHF.

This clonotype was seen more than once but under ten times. This chain's CDR3 is CASSVGSLAGFSGANVLTF. In nucleotides, the CDR3 is TGTGCCAGCAGCGTAGGGTCTCTAGCGGGATTCTCTGGGGCCAACGTCCTGACTTTC. This chain links TRBV9 with TRBJ2-6; 9 bases line up with TRBD2. Germline V CDR1 and CDR2: SGDLS, YYNGEE. CDR3 length: 19 residues. V lost 0 bases, J lost 0 bases, and 7 bases stayed unmatched. Full variable domain (remainder filled in from reference TRBV9 and TRBJ2-6): DSGVTQTPKHLITATGQRVTLRCSPRSGDLSVYWYQQSLDQGLQFLIQYYNGEERAKGNILERFSAQQFPDLHSELNLSSLELGDSALYFCASSVGSLAGFSGANVLTFGAGSRLTVL.

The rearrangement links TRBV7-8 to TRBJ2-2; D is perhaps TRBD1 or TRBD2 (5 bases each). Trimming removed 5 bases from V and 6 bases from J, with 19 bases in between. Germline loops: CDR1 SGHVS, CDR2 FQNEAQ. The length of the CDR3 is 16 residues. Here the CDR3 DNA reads TGTGCCAGCAGCCAAGTAGGGGACCGCACGGCCGGGGAGCTGTTTTTT. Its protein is CASSQVGDRTAGELFF.

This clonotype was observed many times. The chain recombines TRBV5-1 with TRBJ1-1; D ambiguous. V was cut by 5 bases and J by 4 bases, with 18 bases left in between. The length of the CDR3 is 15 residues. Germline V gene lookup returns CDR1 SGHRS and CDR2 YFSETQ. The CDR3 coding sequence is TGCGCCAGCAGTCAACGGGCTCTAAGCGGCACTGAAGCTTTCTTT. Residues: CASSQRALSGTEAFF.

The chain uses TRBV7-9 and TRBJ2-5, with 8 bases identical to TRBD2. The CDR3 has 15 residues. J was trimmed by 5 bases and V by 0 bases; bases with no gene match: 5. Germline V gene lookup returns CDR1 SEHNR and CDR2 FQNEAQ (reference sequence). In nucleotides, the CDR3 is TGTGCCAGCAGCTTAGCGCTACGCGGGGGGGAGACCCAGTACTTC. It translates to CASSLALRGGETQYF.

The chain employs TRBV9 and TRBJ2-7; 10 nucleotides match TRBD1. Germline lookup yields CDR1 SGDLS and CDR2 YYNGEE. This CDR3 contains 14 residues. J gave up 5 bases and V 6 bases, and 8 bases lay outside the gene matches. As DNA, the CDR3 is TGTGCCAGCACCTCGGGACAGGGGAGGAACGAGCAGTACTTC. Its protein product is CASTSGQGRNEQYF.

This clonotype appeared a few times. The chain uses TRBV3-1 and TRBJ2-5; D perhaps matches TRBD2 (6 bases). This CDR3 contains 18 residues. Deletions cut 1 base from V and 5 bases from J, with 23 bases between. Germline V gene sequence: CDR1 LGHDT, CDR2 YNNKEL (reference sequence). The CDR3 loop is CASSQVRTWGVKGETQYF. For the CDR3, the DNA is TGTGCCAGCAGCCAAGTTCGTACGTGGGGGGTGAAAGGGGAGACCCAGTACTTC.

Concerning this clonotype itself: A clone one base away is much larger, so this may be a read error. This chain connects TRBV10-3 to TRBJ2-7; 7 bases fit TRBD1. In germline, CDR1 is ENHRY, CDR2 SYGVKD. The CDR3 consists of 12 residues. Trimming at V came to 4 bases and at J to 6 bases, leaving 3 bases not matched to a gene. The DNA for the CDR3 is TGTGCCATCAGTGGGGGACAGCTCGAGCAGTACTTC. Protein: CAISGGQLEQYF.

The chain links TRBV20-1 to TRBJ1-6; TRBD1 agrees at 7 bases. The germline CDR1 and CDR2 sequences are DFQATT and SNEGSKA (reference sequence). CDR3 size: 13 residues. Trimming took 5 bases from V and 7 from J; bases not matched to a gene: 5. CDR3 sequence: CSARGQENSPLHF. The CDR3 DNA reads TGCAGTGCTCGAGGACAGGAAAATTCACCCCTCCACTTT.

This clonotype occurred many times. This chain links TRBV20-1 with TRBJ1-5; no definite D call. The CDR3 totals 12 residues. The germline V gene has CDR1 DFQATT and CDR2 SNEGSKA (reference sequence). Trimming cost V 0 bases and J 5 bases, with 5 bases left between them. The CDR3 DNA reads TGCAGTGCTAGAGAAAGGTATCAGCCCCAGCATTTT. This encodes CSARERYQPQHF.

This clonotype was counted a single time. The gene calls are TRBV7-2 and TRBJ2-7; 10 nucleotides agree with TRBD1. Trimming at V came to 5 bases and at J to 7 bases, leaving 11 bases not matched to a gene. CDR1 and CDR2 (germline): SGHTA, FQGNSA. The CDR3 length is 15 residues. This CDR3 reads CASSAETGGRSEQYF. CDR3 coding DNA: TGTGCCAGCAGCGCAGAGACAGGGGGCCGATCTGAGCAGTACTTC.

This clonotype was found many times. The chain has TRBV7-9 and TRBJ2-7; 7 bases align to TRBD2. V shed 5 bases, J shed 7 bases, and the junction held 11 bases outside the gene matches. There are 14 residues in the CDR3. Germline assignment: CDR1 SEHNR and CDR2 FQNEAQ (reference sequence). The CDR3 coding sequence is TGTGCCAGCAGCATTAAGGCGGGGGTTGGGGAGCAGTACTTC. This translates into CASSIKAGVGEQYF.

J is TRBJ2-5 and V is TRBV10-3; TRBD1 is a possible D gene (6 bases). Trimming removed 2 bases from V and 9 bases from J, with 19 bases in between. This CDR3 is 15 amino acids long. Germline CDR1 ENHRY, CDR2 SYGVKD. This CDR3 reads CAISENRVGNQPQYF. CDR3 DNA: TGTGCCATCAGTGAGAACAGGGTGGGCAATCAGCCCCAGTACTTC.

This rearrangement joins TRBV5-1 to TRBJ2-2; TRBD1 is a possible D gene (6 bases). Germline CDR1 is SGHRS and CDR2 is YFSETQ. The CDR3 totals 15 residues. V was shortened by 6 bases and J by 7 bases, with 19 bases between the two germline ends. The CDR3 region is CASNPRAGADGELFF. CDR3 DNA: TGCGCCAGCAACCCCCGCGCAGGGGCTGACGGGGAGCTGTTTTTT.